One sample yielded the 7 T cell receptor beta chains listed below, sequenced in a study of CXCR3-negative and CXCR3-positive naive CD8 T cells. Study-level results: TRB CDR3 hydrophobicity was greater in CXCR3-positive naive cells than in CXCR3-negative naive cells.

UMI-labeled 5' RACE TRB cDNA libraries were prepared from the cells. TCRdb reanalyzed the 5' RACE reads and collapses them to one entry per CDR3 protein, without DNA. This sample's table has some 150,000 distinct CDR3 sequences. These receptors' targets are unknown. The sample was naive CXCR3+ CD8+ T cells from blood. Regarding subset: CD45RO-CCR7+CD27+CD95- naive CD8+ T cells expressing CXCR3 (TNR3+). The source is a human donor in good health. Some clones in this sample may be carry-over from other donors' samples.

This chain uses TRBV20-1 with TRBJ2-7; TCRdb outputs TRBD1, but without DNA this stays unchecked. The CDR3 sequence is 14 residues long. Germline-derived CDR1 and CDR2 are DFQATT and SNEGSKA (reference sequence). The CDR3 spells CSARDLRDRDEQYF.

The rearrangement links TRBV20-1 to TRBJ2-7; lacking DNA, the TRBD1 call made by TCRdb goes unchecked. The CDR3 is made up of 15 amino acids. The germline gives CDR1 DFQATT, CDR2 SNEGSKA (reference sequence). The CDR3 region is CSALLTGPEPYEQYF.

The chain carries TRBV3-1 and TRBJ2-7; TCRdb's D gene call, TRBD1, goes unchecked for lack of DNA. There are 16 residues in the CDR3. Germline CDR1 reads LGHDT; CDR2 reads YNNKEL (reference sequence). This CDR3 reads CASSQGKRTGGYEQYF.

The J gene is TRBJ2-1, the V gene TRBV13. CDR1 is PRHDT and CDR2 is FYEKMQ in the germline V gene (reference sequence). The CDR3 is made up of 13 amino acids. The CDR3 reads CASSLGQINEQFF.

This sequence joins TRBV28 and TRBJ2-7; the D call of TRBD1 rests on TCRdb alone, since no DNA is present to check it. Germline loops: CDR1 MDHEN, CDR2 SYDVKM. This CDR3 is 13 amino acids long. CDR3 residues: CASSPDRGYEQYF.

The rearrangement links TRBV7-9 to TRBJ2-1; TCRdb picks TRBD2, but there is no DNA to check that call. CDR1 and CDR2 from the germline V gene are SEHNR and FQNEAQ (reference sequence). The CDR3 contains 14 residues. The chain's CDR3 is CASSSGERLNEQFF. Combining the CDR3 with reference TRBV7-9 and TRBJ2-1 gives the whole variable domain DTGVSQNPRHKITKRGQNVTFRCDPISEHNRLYWYRQTLGQGPEFLTYFQNEAQLEKSRLLSDRFSAERPKGSFSTLEIQRTEQGDSAMYLCASSSGERLNEQFFGPGTRLTVL.

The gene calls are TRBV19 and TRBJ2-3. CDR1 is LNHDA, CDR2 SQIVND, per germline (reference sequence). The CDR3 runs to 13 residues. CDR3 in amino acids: CASSATSSGTQYF.